The clone carrying this T cell receptor (beta chain) was detected only a few times. V was clipped by 0 bases and J by 4 bases, with 13 bases between them. The CDR3 has 16 residues. Germline V gene lookup returns CDR1 MGHRA and CDR2 YSYEKL. The primer mix had 60 Vbeta and 13 Jbeta primers. Only in-frame clones appear in the TCRdb table, and some are missing; sequencing was by immunoSEQ multiplex PCR. This table holds 130,000 or so clones, under 85% found once. The source of the sample is a study of cytomegalovirus exposure and HLA in healthy donors. The V call is TRBV4-1, the J call TRBJ1-3; a weak D match, TRBD1 (5 bases). The receptor's source is a woman aged 45-65 years in good health and CMV-seropositive. Sequencing was performed on PBMCs. This CDR3 reads CASSQDRARAGNTIYF. The CDR3 bases are TGCGCCAGCAGCCAAGATCGGGCCAGGGCGGGAAACACCATATATTTT.